A single sample gave rise to the 26 T cell receptor beta chains below, sequenced in a study of blood T cell repertoires in COVID-19. Produced via immunoSEQ multiplex PCR; TCRdb's table is partial and in-frame only. The data hold around 300,000 clones, with approximately 90% observed a single time. Material: peripheral blood. Source of these receptors: a woman aged 45-59 years with active or convalescent COVID-19.

This chain links TRBV28 with TRBJ2-5, with 9 bases aligning to TRBD1. The CDR3 is made up of 14 amino acids. The germline V gene encodes CDR1 MDHEN and CDR2 SYDVKM. The V gene end was trimmed by 5 bases and the J gene end by 5 bases; junction bases not matched to a gene: 6. The CDR3 protein is CASSPRTGEETQYF. In nucleotides, the CDR3 is TGTGCCAGCAGTCCGCGGACAGGGGAGGAGACCCAGTACTTC.

This chain links TRBV7-9 with TRBJ1-2; tentative D call: TRBD1 (6 bases). With 4 bases removed from V and 2 bases from J, the gap between germline ends came to 11 bases. Per germline, CDR1 SEHNR and CDR2 FQNEAQ (reference sequence). The CDR3 has 14 amino acids. Here the CDR3 reads CASSSDRINYGYTF. The CDR3 region has the DNA TGTGCCAGCAGCTCCGACAGGATAAACTATGGCTACACCTTC.

The V call is TRBV5-1, the J call TRBJ2-1; 9 bases map to TRBD1. The V gene's germline CDR1 is SGHRS and CDR2 YFSETQ. V lost 1 base to trimming and J lost 3 bases; unmatched junction nucleotides: 2. There are 15 residues in the CDR3. Here the CDR3 DNA reads TGCGCCAGCAGCTTGTTGGGACAGGGCTACAATGAGCAGTTCTTC. This encodes CASSLLGQGYNEQFF.

The gene calls are TRBV5-1 and TRBJ2-1; D is possibly TRBD1 (5 bases). Trimming removed 0 bases from V and 7 bases from J, with 14 bases in between. CDR1 and CDR2 (germline): SGHRS, YFSETQ. This CDR3 comprises 15 residues. The CDR3 DNA reads as TGCGCCAGCAGCTTGGCCAGTAGGGGATTGAATGAGCAGTTCTTC. Encoded protein: CASSLASRGLNEQFF.

The chain links TRBV7-2 to TRBJ2-2; the match to TRBD2 covers 7 bases. V was pared by 5 bases and J by 6 bases, with 3 bases of the junction left unmatched. This CDR3 spans 13 amino acids. Germline values: CDR1 SGHTA, CDR2 FQGNSA. In nucleotides, the CDR3 is TGTGCCAGCAGCGGGGGGGGATCCGGGGAGCTGTTTTTT. Protein product: CASSGGGSGELFF. The whole variable domain, remainder taken from reference TRBV7-2 and TRBJ2-2, is GAGVSQSPSNKVTEKGKDVELRCDPISGHTALYWYRQSLGQGLEFLIYFQGNSAPDKSGLPSDRFSAERTGGSVSTLTIQRTQQEDSAVYLCASSGGGSGELFFGEGSRLTVL.

The count of this clone is one. The chain has TRBV6-6 and TRBJ1-1, with D tentatively TRBD1 (6 bases). The CDR3 is 16 residues long. V lost 4 bases and J lost 3, with 18 bases in between. The germline V gene has CDR1 MNHNY and CDR2 SVGAGI (reference sequence). CDR3 loop: CASSFPSDRPYTEAFF. The CDR3 DNA reads TGTGCCAGCAGTTTCCCGTCAGACAGGCCTTACACTGAAGCTTTCTTT.

V is TRBV4-2 and J is TRBJ2-7, with TRBD2 matching over 8 bases. This CDR3 has 14 amino acids. Trimming took 4 bases from V and 3 from J; bases not matched to a gene: 5. CDR1 is LGHNA, CDR2 YNFKEQ, per germline. The DNA of the CDR3 is TGTGCCAGCAGCCCGAGCGGGAGTCACTACGAGCAGTACTTC. Protein sequence: CASSPSGSHYEQYF.

The chain combines TRBV10-3 with TRBJ2-1; 12 bases line up with TRBD2. After removal of 8 bases from V and 8 bases from J, the junction contained 4 bases not matched to a gene. The CDR3 covers 13 residues. Germline CDR1 and CDR2: ENHRY and SYGVKD. CDR3 nucleotide sequence: TGTGCCATCGGGGGACTAGCGGGCTATGAGCAGTTCTTC. It yields the protein CAIGGLAGYEQFF.

The DNA for the CDR3 is TGTGCTCAGACGGTGGGGGCTTGGGGCACTGAAGCTTTCTTT. As protein: CAQTVGAWGTEAFF. The genes are TRBV12-5 and TRBJ1-1, with D tentatively TRBD1 (6 bases). Trimming shortened V by 11 bases and J by 4 bases, and 20 bases separated the two germline ends. This CDR3 region has 14 residues. Germline values: CDR1 LGHNT, CDR2 FRNRAP.

The rearrangement links TRBV27 to TRBJ2-3; 12 nucleotides align to TRBD2. The CDR3 runs 13 residues. Per germline, CDR1 MNHEY and CDR2 SMNVEV (reference sequence). Germline trimming cut 7 bases from V and 7 bases from J; bases unmatched to any gene: 3. The CDR3 is CASTSGGANTQYF. The CDR3 DNA sequence: TGTGCCAGCACTAGCGGGGGGGCAAATACGCAGTATTTT.

The gene calls are TRBV28 and TRBJ1-2, with D possibly being TRBD1 (6 bases). The CDR3 spans 12 residues. Germline-derived CDR1 and CDR2 are MDHEN and SYDVKM. V shed 10 bases and J shed 1 base, with 10 bases lying between them. CDR3 residues: CATKDSNYGYTF. The CDR3 nucleotides read TGTGCCACCAAGGACAGTAACTATGGCTACACCTTC.

The V and J genes are TRBV24-1 and TRBJ2-5; TRBD1 agrees at 12 bases. In germline, CDR1 is KGHDR, CDR2 SFDVKD. With V trimmed by 5 bases and J by 4 bases, 4 bases remained unmatched. The CDR3 length is 15 residues. The CDR3 bases are TGTGCCACCAGTGTGGGGGACAGGGGGCGAGAGACCCAGTACTTC. It translates to CATSVGDRGRETQYF.

The CDR3 sequence is CASSELTPQDTQYF. CDR3 nucleotide sequence: TGTGCCAGCAGTGAACTTACACCCCAAGATACGCAGTATTTT. V gene TRBV2 combines with J gene TRBJ2-3, with D unclear. The CDR3 contains 14 residues. The V end was cut by 2 bases, the J end by 5 bases, with 11 bases between. The germline gives CDR1 SNHLY, CDR2 FYNNEI.

This chain connects TRBV7-9 to TRBJ2-3; TRBD2 might be the D (6 bases). The V end was cut by 0 bases, the J end by 6 bases, with 10 bases between. Germline CDR1 and CDR2: SEHNR and FQNEAQ (reference sequence). The CDR3 contains 14 residues. The CDR3 reads CASSLAEGWDTQYF. As DNA, the CDR3 is TGTGCCAGCAGCTTAGCGGAGGGATGGGATACGCAGTATTTT.

V usage is TRBV5-1 and J usage is TRBJ2-5; 15 bases match TRBD2. This CDR3 contains 16 residues. Per the germline V gene, CDR1 is SGHRS and CDR2 is YFSETQ. V shed 4 bases and J 5 bases; nucleotides not matched to a gene: 6. CDR3 protein: CASSPGLAGGTETQYF. The CDR3 DNA sequence: TGCGCCAGCAGCCCGGGACTAGCGGGAGGCACGGAGACCCAGTACTTC.

The chain links TRBV6-5 to TRBJ2-1, with TRBD2 identical over 12 bases. CDR3 length: 15 residues. Unmatched junction bases numbered 5, after V lost 4 bases and J lost 7 bases. CDR1 MNHEY and CDR2 SVGAGI come from the germline V gene. CDR3 amino acids: CASSFASGGGNEQFF. As DNA, the CDR3 is TGTGCCAGCAGTTTTGCTAGCGGGGGGGGAAATGAGCAGTTCTTC.

This chain joins TRBV6-5 and TRBJ1-2; 8 bases are a match to TRBD1. The CDR3 extends over 14 amino acids. V dropped 6 bases and J dropped 5; count of bases not matched to a gene: 8. The germline gives CDR1 MNHEY, CDR2 SVGAGI. The CDR3 coding sequence is TGTGCCAGCAGCCCGGACAGGGACCTTTATGGCTACACCTTC. Translating it yields CASSPDRDLYGYTF.

This clone has only one observation. The gene calls are TRBV12-3 or TRBV12-4 and TRBJ2-2; the match to TRBD2 covers 7 bases. V lost 8 bases and J lost 2; bases outside the gene matches: 2. The CDR3 sequence is 13 residues long. The CDR3 DNA is TGTGCCAGCCAGCGGGGTAACACCGGGGAGCTGTTTTTT. This codes for CASQRGNTGELFF.

The chain links TRBV6-6 to TRBJ2-7; 7 nucleotides line up with TRBD1. J lost 7 bases, V lost 5 bases, and 14 bases had no gene match. Germline V gene sequence: CDR1 MNHNY, CDR2 SVGAGI (reference sequence). The CDR3 sequence is 15 residues long. CDR3 sequence: CASSPRDPGGREQYF. Written as DNA, the CDR3 is TGTGCCAGCAGTCCCCGGGACCCAGGGGGAAGGGAGCAGTACTTC.

This clone was seen once. The V call is TRBV10-3, the J call TRBJ2-1, with 7 positions matching TRBD1. J was trimmed by 5 bases and V by 3 bases; bases with no gene match: 10. The CDR3 totals 16 residues. Germline CDR1 ENHRY, CDR2 SYGVKD. The CDR3 nucleotides read TGTGCCATCAGTGATAGGGACAGACTCCCCAACAATGAGCAGTTCTTC. Amino acids: CAISDRDRLPNNEQFF.

The chain employs TRBV4-2 and TRBJ1-2, with no clear D. The CDR3 consists of 16 residues. Between the trimmed V and J ends, which lost 0 bases and 0 bases, there was a span of 11 bases. CDR1 and CDR2 (germline): LGHNA, YNFKEQ. The CDR3 sequence is CASSQDPEGANYGYTF. The CDR3 bases are TGTGCCAGCAGCCAAGACCCCGAGGGAGCTAACTATGGCTACACCTTC.

The CDR3 DNA follows: TGTGCCAGCAGTTACACCGCCGCTAGCCTACGTTACGAGCAGTACTTC. Residues: CASSYTAASLRYEQYF. The chain recombines TRBV6-5 with TRBJ2-7, with D maybe TRBD2 (5 bases). V was pared by 2 bases and J by 4 bases, with 18 bases between. Germline V gives CDR1 MNHEY, CDR2 SVGAGI. The CDR3 has 16 amino acids.

J is TRBJ1-1 and V is TRBV5-1; the D is unclear. Germline lookup yields CDR1 SGHRS and CDR2 YFSETQ. This CDR3 spans 13 amino acids. The ends were cut back, 4 bases at V and 5 bases at J, with 12 bases in the middle. CDR3 DNA sequence: TGCGCCAGCAGCGTGGACGGAGGGACTGAAGCTTTCTTT. It yields the protein CASSVDGGTEAFF.

The chain employs TRBV7-8 and TRBJ2-7; 9 bases match TRBD2. In germline, CDR1 is SGHVS, CDR2 FQNEAQ. The CDR3 contains 14 residues. V was pared by 5 bases and J by 11 bases, with 13 bases of the junction left unmatched. CDR3 sequence: CASSQGLAAGGEYF. The CDR3 DNA sequence: TGTGCCAGCAGCCAGGGACTAGCCGCCGGTGGGGAGTACTTC.

V is TRBV7-2 and J is TRBJ1-5; D uncertain. V was pared by 1 base and J by 5 bases, with 6 bases between. CDR1 is SGHTA, CDR2 FQGNSA, per germline. The CDR3 length is 13 residues. The DNA for the CDR3 is TGTGCCAGCAGCTTAGTGGGAGATCAGCCCCAGCATTTT. Its protein is CASSLVGDQPQHF.

For the CDR3, the DNA is TGCGCCAGCAGCTCCAGGTCGCCGAACACTGAAGCTTTCTTT. This encodes CASSSRSPNTEAFF. The rearrangement links TRBV5-1 to TRBJ1-1; D unclear. The germline V gene has CDR1 SGHRS and CDR2 YFSETQ. This CDR3 is 14 amino acids long. Trimming pared 3 bases from V and 1 base from J, leaving 10 bases between.